This TCR beta chain came from a study of cytomegalovirus exposure and HLA in healthy donors. Profiling relied on immunoSEQ multiplex PCR, and the TCRdb table lists in-frame clones only, not all of them. There are over 200,000 clones in the sample; roughly 84% occur only once, and 11% to 15% lies in the top ten. The CDR3 length is 14 residues. V gave up 6 bases and J gave up 4 bases; unmatched junction bases: 7. The germline V gene encodes CDR1 SQVTM and CDR2 ANQGSEA. Comments on this clone: The antigen is undetermined.

Study observations and caveats: Specificity of three CMV-associated chains for CMV antigens was verified in vitro.

The rearrangement joins TRBV29-1 to TRBJ2-3; 10 bases fit TRBD2. The sequenced sample consisted of PBMCs. The TCR originated in a woman younger than 45 in good health and CMV-seropositive. This chain's CDR3 is CSVPTSGWADTQYF. The CDR3 bases are TGCAGCGTCCCGACTAGCGGGTGGGCAGATACGCAGTATTTT.